This T cell receptor (beta chain) was found in a study of blood T cells in healthy people across ages. About the research overall: For every two T cells, template switching captured about one barcoded beta molecule.

This CDR3 spans 16 amino acids. V lost 2 bases to trimming and J lost 1 base; unmatched junction nucleotides: 6. Germline loops: CDR1 SNHLY, CDR2 FYNNEI. Then a second PCR, running roughly 7 to 11 cycles, was carried out with a sample-barcoded 5' primer and a J-beta primer mix. From the 5' RACE reads, TCRdb called clonotypes with MiXCR, one entry per CDR3 protein. The table lists over 1.5 million distinct CDR3 sequences, around half of them singletons. The sequence came from a woman between 35 and 50 years old in good health. Sequenced material: blood. This sequence joins TRBV2 and TRBJ2-5; TRBD2 aligns across 8 bases. The CDR3 region is CASSELGAGGQETQYF. Written as DNA, the CDR3 is TGTGCCAGCAGTGAATTGGGGGCGGGGGGCCAAGAGACCCAGTACTTC.